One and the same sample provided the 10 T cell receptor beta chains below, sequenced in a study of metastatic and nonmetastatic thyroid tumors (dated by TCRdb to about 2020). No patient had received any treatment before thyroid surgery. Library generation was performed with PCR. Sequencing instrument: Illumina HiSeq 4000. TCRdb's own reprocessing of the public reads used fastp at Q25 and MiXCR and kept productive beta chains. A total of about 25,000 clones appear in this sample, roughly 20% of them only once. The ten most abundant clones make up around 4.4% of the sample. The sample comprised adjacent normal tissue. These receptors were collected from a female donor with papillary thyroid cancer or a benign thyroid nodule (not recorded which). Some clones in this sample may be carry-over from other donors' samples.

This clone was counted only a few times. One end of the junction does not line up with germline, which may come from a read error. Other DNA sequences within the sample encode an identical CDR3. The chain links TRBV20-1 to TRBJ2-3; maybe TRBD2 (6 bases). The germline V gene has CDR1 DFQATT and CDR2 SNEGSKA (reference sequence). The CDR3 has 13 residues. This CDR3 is CSARDYGGDTQYF. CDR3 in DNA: TGCAGTGCTAGAGACTACGGGGGAGATACTCAGTATTTT.

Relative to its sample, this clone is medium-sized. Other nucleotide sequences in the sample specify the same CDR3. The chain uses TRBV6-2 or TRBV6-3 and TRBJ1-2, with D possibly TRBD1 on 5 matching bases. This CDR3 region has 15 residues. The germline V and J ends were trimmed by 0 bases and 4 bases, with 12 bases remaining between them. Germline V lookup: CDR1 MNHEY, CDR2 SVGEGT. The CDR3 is CASSYSWGAGYGYTF. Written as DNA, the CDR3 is TGTGCCAGCAGTTACTCGTGGGGCGCTGGCTATGGCTACACCTTC.

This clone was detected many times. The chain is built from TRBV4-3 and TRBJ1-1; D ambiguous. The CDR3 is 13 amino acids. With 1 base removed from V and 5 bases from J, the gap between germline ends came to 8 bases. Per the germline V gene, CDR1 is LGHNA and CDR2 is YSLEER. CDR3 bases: TGCGCCAGCAGCCAAGCCCGCGTGACTGAAGCTTTCTTT. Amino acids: CASSQARVTEAFF.

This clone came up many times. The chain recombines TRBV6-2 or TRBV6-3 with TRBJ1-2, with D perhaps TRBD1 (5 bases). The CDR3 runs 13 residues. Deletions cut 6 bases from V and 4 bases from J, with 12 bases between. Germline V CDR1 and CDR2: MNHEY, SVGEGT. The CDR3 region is CASSLQVIYGYTF. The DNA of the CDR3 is TGTGCCAGCAGCCTACAGGTGATCTATGGCTACACCTTC.

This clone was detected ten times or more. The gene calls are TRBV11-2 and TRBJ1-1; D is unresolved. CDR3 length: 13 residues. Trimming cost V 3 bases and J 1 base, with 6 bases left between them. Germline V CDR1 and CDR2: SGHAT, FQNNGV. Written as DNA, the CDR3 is TGTGCCAGCAGCTTCGAAAGGAACACTGAAGCTTTCTTT. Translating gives CASSFERNTEAFF.

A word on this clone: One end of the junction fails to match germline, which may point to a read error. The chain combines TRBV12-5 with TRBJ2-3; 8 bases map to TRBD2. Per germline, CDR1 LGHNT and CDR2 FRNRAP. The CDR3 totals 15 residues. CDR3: CASDLVSGRTDTQYF. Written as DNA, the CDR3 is TGTGCTAGTGATTTGGTGAGCGGGAGAACAGATACGCAGTATTTT.

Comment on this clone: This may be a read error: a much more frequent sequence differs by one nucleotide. CDR3 DNA sequence: TGTGCCAGTACCTTTAACAGGCTTTATGGCTACACCTTC. The encoded protein is CASTFNRLYGYTF. The rearrangement joins TRBV19 to TRBJ1-2, with TRBD1 as a possible D gene (5 bases). Germline CDR1 LNHDA, CDR2 SQIVND (reference sequence). The CDR3 runs to 13 residues. V was clipped by 7 bases and J by 5 bases, with 14 bases between them.

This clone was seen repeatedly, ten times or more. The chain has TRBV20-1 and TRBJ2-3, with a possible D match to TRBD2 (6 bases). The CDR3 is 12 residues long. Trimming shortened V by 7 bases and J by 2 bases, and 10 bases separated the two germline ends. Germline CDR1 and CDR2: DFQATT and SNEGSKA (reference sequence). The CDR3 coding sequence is TGCAGTGTGGAGGGGATCACAGATACGCAGTATTTT. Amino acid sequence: CSVEGITDTQYF.

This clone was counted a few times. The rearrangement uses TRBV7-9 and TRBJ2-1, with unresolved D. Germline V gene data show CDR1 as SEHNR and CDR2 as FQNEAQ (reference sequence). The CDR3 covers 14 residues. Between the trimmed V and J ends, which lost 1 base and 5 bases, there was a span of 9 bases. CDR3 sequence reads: CASSLGFGHNEQFF. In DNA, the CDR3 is TGTGCCAGCAGCTTAGGATTTGGACACAATGAGCAGTTCTTC.

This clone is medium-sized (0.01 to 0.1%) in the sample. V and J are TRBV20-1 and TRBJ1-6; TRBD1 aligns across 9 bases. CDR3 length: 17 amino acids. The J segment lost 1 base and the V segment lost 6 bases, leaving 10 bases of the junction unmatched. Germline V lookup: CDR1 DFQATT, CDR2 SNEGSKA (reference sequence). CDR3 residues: CSAEGQGIVSYNSPLHF. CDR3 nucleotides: TGCAGTGCCGAGGGACAGGGCATAGTTTCCTATAATTCACCCCTCCACTTT.